A single sample is the source of the 26 T cell receptor beta chains below, sequenced in a study of OX40 agonist ivuxolimab in advanced cancers. The data were produced by immunoSEQ multiplex PCR, yet TCRdb's version contains in-frame clones alone and is incomplete. The sample lists approximately 29,000 clones, around four fifths occurring once. Sequenced here: CD4+ or CD8+ T cells sorted from blood, sampled in a trial of the OX40 agonist ivuxolimab. Receptor source: an adult with an advanced solid tumor such as melanoma, head and neck, liver or kidney cancer.

This clone was picked up one time. The chain couples TRBV25-1 to TRBJ1-1, with D perhaps TRBD1 (5 bases). The V and J ends lost 1 base and 6 bases respectively, with 9 bases between them. This CDR3 has 13 amino acids. Per germline, CDR1 MGHDK and CDR2 SYGVNS. CDR3 sequence reads: CASSEWGDSEAFF. DNA for the CDR3: TGTGCCAGCAGTGAATGGGGGGACTCTGAAGCTTTCTTT.

This clone was detected only once. V is TRBV6-1 and J is TRBJ1-3, with TRBD1 matching over 9 bases. Germline CDR1 and CDR2: MNHNS and SASEGT. CDR3 length: 15 residues. The V gene end was trimmed by 5 bases and the J gene end by 1 base; junction bases not matched to a gene: 3. Here the CDR3 reads CASSPQGASGNTIYF. The CDR3 coding sequence is TGTGCCAGCAGTCCACAGGGGGCTTCTGGAAACACCATATATTTT.

This chain links TRBV7-2 with TRBJ1-3; D not certain. CDR3 length equals 12 residues. Germline CDR1 is SGHTA and CDR2 is FQGNSA. Trimming took off 5 bases at V and 7 bases at J, with 9 bases between the two ends. The CDR3 sequence: CASSPDGNTIYF. The CDR3, as DNA: TGTGCCAGCAGCCCAGACGGGAACACCATATATTTT.

The chain is built from TRBV18 and TRBJ1-1; 8 bases are a match to TRBD1. The CDR3 spans 16 residues. The germline V gene has CDR1 KGHSH and CDR2 LQKENI. V dropped 2 bases and J dropped 4; count of bases not matched to a gene: 9. Here the CDR3 DNA reads TGTGCCAGCTCACCAAGGGCTCCAGGGGGCATCACTGAAGCTTTCTTT. It is translated as CASSPRAPGGITEAFF.

This chain uses TRBV7-8 with TRBJ2-7; perhaps TRBD1 as D (6 bases). The V gene's germline CDR1 is SGHVS and CDR2 FQNEAQ. The CDR3 has 14 amino acids. V lost 1 base and J lost 6, with 13 bases in between. The CDR3 DNA follows: TGTGCCAGCAGCTTAGAGAGGGGGTCGGGCGAGCAGTACTTC. Its protein product is CASSLERGSGEQYF.

CDR3: CASSVGSRLTNEKLFF. As DNA, the CDR3 is TGTGCCAGCAGCGTAGGAAGTCGGTTGACTAATGAAAAACTGTTTTTT. The rearrangement uses TRBV9 and TRBJ1-4, with unresolved D. This CDR3 is 16 amino acids long. Germline-derived CDR1 and CDR2 are SGDLS and YYNGEE. Trimming pared 0 bases from V and 2 bases from J, leaving 11 bases between.

In its sample, this clone ranks as medium-sized. The chain employs TRBV27 and TRBJ1-4; D might be TRBD1 (5 bases). The germline V and J ends were trimmed by 6 bases and 0 bases, with 11 bases remaining between them. The V gene's germline CDR1 is MNHEY and CDR2 SMNVEV (reference sequence). This CDR3 is built from 15 residues. The CDR3 region has the DNA TGTGCCAGCAGGGGCCTGGGGGCAACTAATGAAAAACTGTTTTTT. It encodes CASRGLGATNEKLFF.

This sequence joins TRBV6-6 and TRBJ2-5; 10 nucleotides match TRBD2. Germline CDR1 and CDR2: MNHNY and SVGAGI (reference sequence). The CDR3 loop spans 15 amino acids. The trim removed 0 bases at V and 5 bases at J, leaving 3 bases unmatched. CDR3 protein: CASSYSTSGVETQYF. The DNA for the CDR3 is TGTGCCAGCAGTTACTCCACTAGCGGGGTGGAGACCCAGTACTTC.

By its share, this clone is medium-sized. J is TRBJ2-5 and V is TRBV27; weak D call: TRBD1 (6 bases). The V end lost 4 bases, the J end lost 7 bases, and 16 bases lay between the germline ends. The V gene's germline CDR1 is MNHEY and CDR2 SMNVEV (reference sequence). This CDR3 comprises 14 residues. The CDR3 spells CASSYGQPGATQYF. DNA of the CDR3: TGTGCCAGCAGTTACGGACAGCCCGGGGCGACCCAGTACTTC.

The V call is TRBV15, the J call TRBJ2-5, with a weak D call TRBD2 (7 bases). Germline CDR1 LNHNV, CDR2 YYDKDF (reference sequence). This CDR3 region has 13 residues. Deletions cut 1 base from V and 5 bases from J, with 8 bases between. The CDR3 sequence: CATSRGGGETQYF. In DNA form, the CDR3 reads TGTGCCACCAGCAGAGGCGGGGGCGAGACCCAGTACTTC.

The chain links TRBV9 to TRBJ1-2, with D perhaps TRBD1 (5 bases). This CDR3 is built from 14 residues. Deletions cut 4 bases from V and 8 bases from J, with 18 bases between. Germline V CDR1 and CDR2: SGDLS, YYNGEE. CDR3 protein: CASSPRDRPGGYTF. The CDR3 DNA reads as TGTGCCAGCAGCCCCCGGGACCGCCCAGGGGGCTACACCTTC.

This chain connects TRBV23-1 to TRBJ1-5, with 8 bases lining up with TRBD1. TRBV23-1 is annotated as an ORF whose role is uncertain. The CDR3 length is 20 residues. The trim removed 2 bases at V and 0 bases at J, leaving 15 bases unmatched. CDR3 in DNA: TGCGCCAGCAGTCAACCGGGCCGGGACAGGACATACTATAGCAATCAGCCCCAGCATTTT. Translation gives CASSQPGRDRTYYSNQPQHF.

The rearrangement uses TRBV18 and TRBJ2-5, with D tentatively TRBD1 (6 bases). Per germline, CDR1 KGHSH and CDR2 LQKENI. Trimming took 2 bases from V and 2 from J, leaving 12 bases between them. The CDR3 has 15 residues. CDR3 nucleotide sequence: TGTGCCAGCTCACCAAGGACAGCTGGACAAGAGACCCAGTACTTC. Amino acids: CASSPRTAGQETQYF.

This rearrangement joins TRBV11-2 to TRBJ1-2; D call uncertain. The V end lost 0 bases, the J end lost 5 bases, and 16 bases lay between the germline ends. Germline V gene sequence: CDR1 SGHAT, CDR2 FQNNGV. The CDR3 runs to 16 residues. CDR3 nucleotides: TGTGCCAGCAGCTTAGACAACAGCGAGCTTTCTTATGGCTACACCTTC. Translation: CASSLDNSELSYGYTF.

The chain uses TRBV11-3 and TRBJ2-7; D unresolved. Between the trimmed V and J ends, which lost 3 bases and 3 bases, there was a span of 6 bases. CDR3 size: 12 residues. CDR1 is SGHNT and CDR2 is YENEEA in the germline V gene. For the CDR3, the DNA is TGTGCCAGCAGCTTGTCGGACTACGAGCAGTACTTC. The encoded protein is CASSLSDYEQYF. Based on the CDR3 plus reference TRBV11-3 and TRBJ2-7, the full variable domain is EAGVVQSPRYKIIEKKQPVAFWCNPISGHNTLYWYLQNLGQGPELLIRYENEEAVDDSQLPKDRFSAERLKGVDSTLKIQPAELGDSAVYLCASSLSDYEQYFGPGTRLTVT.

The chain recombines TRBV4-3 with TRBJ1-1, with no clear D. This CDR3 region has 15 residues. Germline V gene data show CDR1 as LGHNA and CDR2 as YSLEER. V lost 1 base and J lost 1, with 10 bases in between. The CDR3 protein is CASSQVWPGNTEAFF. CDR3 bases: TGCGCCAGCAGCCAAGTTTGGCCAGGGAACACTGAAGCTTTCTTT.

The chain carries TRBV7-8 and TRBJ2-3; no clear D gene. CDR1 is SGHVS and CDR2 is FQNEAQ in the germline V gene. This CDR3 comprises 16 residues. Trimming stripped 3 bases from V and 0 bases from J, with 13 bases between. CDR3 protein: CASSLLTFLSTDTQYF. DNA of the CDR3: TGTGCCAGCAGCTTGTTGACTTTTCTAAGCACAGATACGCAGTATTTT. Supplemented by reference TRBV7-8 and TRBJ2-3, the full variable domain reads GAGVSQSPRYKVAKRGQDVALRCDPISGHVSLFWYQQALGQGPEFLTYFQNEAQLDKSGLPSDRFFAERPEGSVSTLKIQRTQQEDSAVYLCASSLLTFLSTDTQYFGPGTRLTVL.

The chain employs TRBV9 and TRBJ2-5, with a tentative D call TRBD1 (6 bases). Trimming took 2 bases from V and 5 from J, leaving 16 bases between them. The CDR3 is 15 residues long. Germline-derived CDR1 and CDR2 are SGDLS and YYNGEE. CDR3 sequence reads: CASSVDQGLEETQYF. CDR3 in DNA: TGTGCCAGCAGCGTTGATCAGGGGTTGGAGGAGACCCAGTACTTC.

This CDR3 is CASNPRAVNYGYTF. As DNA, the CDR3 is TGTGCCAGCAACCCTCGGGCAGTCAACTATGGCTACACCTTC. This sequence joins TRBV6-1 and TRBJ1-2, with D hard to call. Trimming removed 7 bases at V and 2 bases at J, with 14 bases between. The CDR3 has 14 residues. Germline V CDR1 and CDR2: MNHNS, SASEGT.

The rearrangement joins TRBV4-2 to TRBJ2-1; TRBD2 aligns across 12 bases. The CDR3 loop spans 19 amino acids. CDR1 LGHNA and CDR2 YNFKEQ come from the germline V gene. Germline trimming cut 0 bases from V and 3 bases from J; bases unmatched to any gene: 9. The CDR3 region is CASSQEGTLAGGLYNEQFF. CDR3 nucleotides: TGTGCCAGCAGCCAAGAGGGGACCCTAGCGGGGGGGCTCTACAATGAGCAGTTCTTC.

J is TRBJ2-5 and V is TRBV6-4; the D gene is possibly TRBD1 (6 bases). CDR1 is MRHNA, CDR2 SNTAGT, per germline. There are 13 residues in the CDR3. Trimming removed 6 bases at V and 1 base at J, with 9 bases between. CDR3 bases: TGTGCCAGCAGGAGGGGGTGCCAAGAGACCCAGTACTTC. It translates to CASRRGCQETQYF.

The V call is TRBV13, the J call TRBJ2-3; TRBD2 is a possible D gene (5 bases). The V end lost 5 bases, the J end lost 1 base, and 16 bases lay between the germline ends. Germline V gene sequence: CDR1 PRHDT, CDR2 FYEKMQ (reference sequence). CDR3 size: 16 residues. CDR3 sequence: CASSPRGSDGTDTQYF. CDR3 DNA: TGTGCCAGCAGCCCCCGGGGAAGTGACGGCACAGATACGCAGTATTTT.

A few counts support this clone. CDR3 region: CASSYGGQAEAFF. CDR3 DNA: TGTGCCAGCAGCTACGGGGGGCAGGCTGAAGCTTTCTTT. The chain employs TRBV4-2 and TRBJ1-1, with D perhaps TRBD1 (6 bases). V was trimmed by 5 bases and J by 6 bases, leaving 13 bases between them. Germline V lookup: CDR1 LGHNA, CDR2 YNFKEQ. This CDR3 spans 13 amino acids.

The gene calls are TRBV7-9 and TRBJ2-1; TRBD2 matches 10 bases. The J segment lost 7 bases and the V segment lost 9 bases, leaving 9 bases of the junction unmatched. Looked up from germline, CDR1 is SEHNR and CDR2 is FQNEAQ (reference sequence). The CDR3 sequence is 14 residues long. The CDR3: CARDGLAGENEQFF. In nucleotides, the CDR3 is TGTGCCAGGGACGGGCTAGCGGGGGAGAATGAGCAGTTCTTC.

In DNA form, the CDR3 reads TGTGCCAGCAGCTTAGCGGGGGCCAGCATGAACACTGAAGCTTTCTTT. Protein product: CASSLAGASMNTEAFF. The chain employs TRBV7-2 and TRBJ1-1, with D possibly TRBD1 on 6 matching bases. Trimming removed 0 bases from V and 0 bases from J, with 11 bases in between. From germline, CDR1 is SGHTA and CDR2 FQGNSA. The CDR3 loop spans 16 amino acids.

This clone showed up just a few times. The chain has TRBV27 and TRBJ2-1, with 11 nucleotides matching TRBD2. CDR1 is MNHEY, CDR2 SMNVEV, per germline (reference sequence). CDR3 length: 15 amino acids. V dropped 3 bases and J dropped 2; count of bases not matched to a gene: 0. The CDR3 DNA is TGTGCCAGCAGTTTGGGACTAGCGGCCTACAATGAGCAGTTCTTC. Its protein is CASSLGLAAYNEQFF.